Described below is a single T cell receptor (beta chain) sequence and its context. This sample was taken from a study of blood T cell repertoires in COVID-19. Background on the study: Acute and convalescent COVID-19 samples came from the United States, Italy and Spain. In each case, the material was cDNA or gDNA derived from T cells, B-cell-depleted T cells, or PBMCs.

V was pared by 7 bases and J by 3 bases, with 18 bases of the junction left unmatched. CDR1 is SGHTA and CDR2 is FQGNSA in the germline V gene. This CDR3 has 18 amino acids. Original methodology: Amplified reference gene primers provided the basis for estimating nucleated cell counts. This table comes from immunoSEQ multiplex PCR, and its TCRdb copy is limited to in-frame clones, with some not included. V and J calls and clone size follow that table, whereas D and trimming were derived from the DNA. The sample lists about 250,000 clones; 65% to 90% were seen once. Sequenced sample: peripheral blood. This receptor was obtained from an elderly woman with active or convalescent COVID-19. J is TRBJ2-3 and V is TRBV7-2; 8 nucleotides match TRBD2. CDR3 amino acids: CASTLFGGRTYMTDTQYF. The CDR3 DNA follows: TGTGCCAGCACCCTATTTGGCGGGAGGACCTATATGACAGATACGCAGTATTTT.